The entry below describes one T cell receptor beta chain. The data stem from a study of control samples from healthy donors and cancer patients. Germline V gene data show CDR1 as KGHSH and CDR2 as LQKENI. The V end was cut by 3 bases, the J end by 4 bases, with 15 bases between. The CDR3 runs to 15 residues. Some clones are missing from TCRdb's copy, which holds only in-frame ones; the method was immunoSEQ multiplex PCR. The data hold 100,000 to 150,000 clones, with 85% to 95% observed a single time. This TCR derives from an older man with head and neck cancer. Sequencing used PBMCs. The V gene is TRBV18, the J gene TRBJ1-1; no clear D gene. The CDR3 is CASSPSPAGITEAFF. The CDR3 nucleotides are TGTGCCAGCTCACCCTCCCCCGCCGGGATCACTGAAGCTTTCTTT.